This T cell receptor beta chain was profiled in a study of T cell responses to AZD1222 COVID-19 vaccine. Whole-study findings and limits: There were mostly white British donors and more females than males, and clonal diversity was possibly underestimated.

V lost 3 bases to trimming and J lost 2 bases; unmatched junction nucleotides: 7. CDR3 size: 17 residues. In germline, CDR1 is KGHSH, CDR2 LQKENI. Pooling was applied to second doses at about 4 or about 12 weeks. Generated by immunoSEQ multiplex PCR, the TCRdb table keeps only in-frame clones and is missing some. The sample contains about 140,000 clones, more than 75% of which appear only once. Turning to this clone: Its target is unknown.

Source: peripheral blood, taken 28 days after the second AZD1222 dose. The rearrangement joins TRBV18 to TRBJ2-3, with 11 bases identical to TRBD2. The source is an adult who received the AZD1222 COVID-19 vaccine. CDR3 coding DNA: TGTGCCAGCTCACCGCGTCTAGCGGGAGGAGTCACAGATACGCAGTATTTT. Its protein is CASSPRLAGGVTDTQYF.